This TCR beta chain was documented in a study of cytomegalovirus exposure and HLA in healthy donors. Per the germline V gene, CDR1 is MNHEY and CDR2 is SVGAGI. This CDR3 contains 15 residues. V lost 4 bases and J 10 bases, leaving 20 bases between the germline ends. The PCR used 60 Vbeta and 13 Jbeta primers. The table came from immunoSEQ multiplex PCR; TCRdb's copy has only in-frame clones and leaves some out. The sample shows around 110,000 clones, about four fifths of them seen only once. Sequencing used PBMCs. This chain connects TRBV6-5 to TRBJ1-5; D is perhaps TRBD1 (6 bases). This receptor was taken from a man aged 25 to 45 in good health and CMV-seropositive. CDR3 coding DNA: TGTGCCAGCAGTTCCCAGGGGTCCTCCGATCTTCCCCAGCATTTT. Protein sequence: CASSSQGSSDLPQHF.